This passage covers 15 T cell receptor beta chains from one sample sequenced in a study of T cell changes during pregnancy in multiple sclerosis. Sequencing used immunoSEQ multiplex PCR; TCRdb keeps in-frame clones, though not all of them. The repertoire has about 44,000 clones, 95% to 97% of them found once; the top ten carry 0.89%. The sample was peripheral blood, taken in the second trimester of pregnancy. All receptors derive from a female donor with multiple sclerosis, enrolled in a pregnancy study.

The J gene is TRBJ2-1, the V gene TRBV4-2; 12 nucleotides agree with TRBD2. The CDR3 contains 15 residues. V was clipped by 5 bases and J by 8 bases; unmatched bases: 7. Per the germline V gene, CDR1 is LGHNA and CDR2 is YNFKEQ. The CDR3 protein is CASSYRTSGNYEQFF. DNA of the CDR3: TGTGCCAGCAGCTATCGGACTAGCGGGAACTATGAGCAGTTCTTC.

This chain joins TRBV10-2 and TRBJ1-2; D ambiguous. Germline V CDR1 and CDR2: WSHSY, SAAADI. CDR3 length equals 13 residues. The V and J ends lost 0 bases and 6 bases respectively, with 8 bases between them. Here the CDR3 reads CASSESRGDGYTF. The CDR3 DNA reads as TGCGCCAGCAGTGAGTCGCGGGGAGATGGCTACACCTTC.

CDR3 region: CASSLGTAGYNQPQHF. The CDR3 DNA reads TGTGCCAGCAGCTTAGGTACGGCAGGGTATAATCAGCCCCAGCATTTT. The rearrangement uses TRBV7-6 and TRBJ1-5; tentatively, D is TRBD1 (5 bases). V was trimmed by 1 base and J by 4 bases, leaving 14 bases between them. Germline CDR1 is SGHVS and CDR2 is FNYEAQ. There are 16 residues in the CDR3.

This sequence joins TRBV4-2 and TRBJ2-7, with 11 positions matching TRBD2. Germline V gives CDR1 LGHNA, CDR2 YNFKEQ. This CDR3 comprises 19 residues. The ends lost 0 bases at V and 2 bases at J; junction bases unmatched: 12. Here the CDR3 reads CASSQDRFIAGGPPYEQYF. The CDR3, as DNA: TGTGCCAGCAGCCAAGATCGGTTCATAGCGGGAGGGCCCCCCTACGAGCAGTACTTC.

The chain links TRBV27 to TRBJ2-7, with a weak D call TRBD2 (5 bases). Germline-derived CDR1 and CDR2 are MNHEY and SMNVEV (reference sequence). The CDR3 runs to 13 residues. With 6 bases removed from V and 7 bases from J, the gap between germline ends came to 16 bases. The CDR3 here is CASSLNRGYEQYF. CDR3 sequence (DNA): TGTGCCAGCAGCCTAAATCGGGGTTATGAGCAGTACTTC.

V and J are TRBV18 and TRBJ2-7, with D possibly TRBD2 on 6 matching bases. Germline V lookup: CDR1 KGHSH, CDR2 LQKENI. This CDR3 spans 16 amino acids. The ends were cut back, 2 bases at V and 0 bases at J, with 14 bases in the middle. CDR3 amino acids: CASSPFGGSSSYEQYF. CDR3 coding DNA: TGTGCCAGCTCACCATTTGGGGGGTCGAGCTCCTACGAGCAGTACTTC.

This chain connects TRBV7-9 to TRBJ1-4; tentative D call: TRBD1 (5 bases). The CDR3 spans 15 residues. Trimming removed 1 base from V and 5 bases from J, with 11 bases in between. CDR1 is SEHNR, CDR2 FQNEAQ, per germline (reference sequence). CDR3 bases: TGTGCCAGCAGCTTAGAAAGGGGCCCGAATGAAAAACTGTTTTTT. This encodes CASSLERGPNEKLFF.

This chain connects TRBV20-1 to TRBJ2-2; no definite D call. The V end lost 6 bases, the J end lost 4 bases, and 6 bases lay between the germline ends. CDR3 length: 11 amino acids. Germline V gene lookup returns CDR1 DFQATT and CDR2 SNEGSKA (reference sequence). CDR3 residues: CSAPSTGELFF. CDR3 DNA: TGCAGTGCGCCTAGCACCGGGGAGCTGTTTTTT.

The chain employs TRBV14 and TRBJ1-3; 8 positions agree with TRBD1. This CDR3 spans 15 amino acids. Looked up from germline, CDR1 is SGHDN and CDR2 is FVKESK. V was pared by 5 bases and J by 4 bases, with 7 bases of the junction left unmatched. The CDR3 sequence: CASSKRTGWGNTIYF. Here the CDR3 DNA reads TGTGCCAGCAGCAAAAGGACAGGGTGGGGAAACACCATATATTTT.

The chain links TRBV7-2 to TRBJ1-3, with a tentative D call TRBD1 (5 bases). The CDR3 is 16 residues long. Per the germline V gene, CDR1 is SGHTA and CDR2 is FQGNSA. V lost 3 bases to trimming and J lost 2 bases, with 14 bases between them. The CDR3 protein is CASSFPGLRAGNTIYF. The CDR3 DNA sequence: TGTGCCAGCAGCTTTCCGGGACTGAGGGCTGGAAACACCATATATTTT.

The chain carries TRBV6-1 and TRBJ1-2, with a weak D call TRBD1 (5 bases). Germline V lookup: CDR1 MNHNS, CDR2 SASEGT. The CDR3 is made up of 15 amino acids. The V and J ends lost 6 bases and 7 bases respectively, with 21 bases between them. The CDR3 loop reads CASSPGGVSSGGYTF. In DNA form, the CDR3 reads TGTGCCAGCAGCCCCGGAGGGGTTTCGTCGGGTGGCTACACCTTC.

The chain is built from TRBV7-8 and TRBJ1-4; TRBD1 matches at 7 bases. Trimming at V came to 2 bases and at J to 8 bases, leaving 8 bases not matched to a gene. The CDR3 consists of 15 residues. Germline CDR1 reads SGHVS; CDR2 reads FQNEAQ. The CDR3 DNA sequence: TGTGCCAGCAGCTTACAACCCGGACAGGTGGAAAAACTGTTTTTT. The encoded protein is CASSLQPGQVEKLFF.

The chain carries TRBV28 and TRBJ2-5; 7 bases line up with TRBD1. CDR1 is MDHEN and CDR2 is SYDVKM in the germline V gene. The junction had 7 bases not matched to a gene; V was cut back by 5 bases and J by 1 base. CDR3 length equals 15 residues. CDR3 residues: CASSEGAGVQETQYF. CDR3 nucleotides: TGTGCCAGCAGTGAGGGGGCAGGGGTCCAAGAGACCCAGTACTTC.

This chain links TRBV5-4 with TRBJ2-7; 9 bases are a match to TRBD1. Germline V CDR1 and CDR2: SGHNT, YYREEE (reference sequence). CDR3 length equals 15 residues. V trimming: 0 bases; J trimming: 4 bases; junction bases outside the gene matches: 5. The CDR3 DNA is TGTGCCAGCAGCTTGGGCGACAGGGGGGGATACGAGCAGTACTTC. Translating gives CASSLGDRGGYEQYF. Variable domain in full (rest from reference TRBV5-4 and TRBJ2-7): ETGVTQSPTHLIKTRGQQVTLRCSSQSGHNTVSWYQQALGQGPQFIFQYYREEENGRGNFPPRFSGLQFPNYSSELNVNALELDDSALYLCASSLGDRGGYEQYFGPGTRLTVT.

The chain links TRBV27 to TRBJ2-5; TRBD2 matches at 7 bases. V lost 6 bases, J lost 2 bases, and 9 bases stayed unmatched. Per germline, CDR1 MNHEY and CDR2 SMNVEV (reference sequence). The CDR3 runs to 15 residues. For the CDR3, the DNA is TGTGCCAGCAGCCCACTAGCGCTTGGGCAAGAGACCCAGTACTTC. Encoded protein: CASSPLALGQETQYF.